Listed below are T cell receptor beta chains from one sample, sequenced in a study of metastatic and nonmetastatic thyroid tumors. With MiXCR, TCRdb reprocessed the PCR reads. The table shows 25,000 to 30,000 clones, with approximately 24% occurring only once. Sequenced: blood. The source is a female donor with papillary thyroid cancer or a benign thyroid nodule (not recorded which). Some clones in this sample may be carry-over from other donors' samples. CDR3s include the opening cysteine and the closing phenylalanine or tryptophan. The D gene is left open where the match is weak. Part of the rows lack a size; the others show once, few, many or a class for expanded clones.

CDR3 length,J gene,D gene,clone size,V gene,CDR3 DNA,CDR3 protein
17,TRBJ1-6,-,many,TRBV20-1,TGCAGTGCTAGGGCGGGACTTCGAAGCTCCTATAATTCACCCCTCCACTTT,CSARAGLRSSYNSPLHF
13,TRBJ2-3,-,many,TRBV12-5,TGTGCTAGTGGTTTGACGATGACAGATACGCAGTATTTT,CASGLTMTDTQYF
15,TRBJ2-5,TRBD2,many,TRBV4-2,TGTGCCAGCAGATCTAGCGGGGAAAAACAAGAGACCCAGTACTTC,CASRSSGEKQETQYF
14,TRBJ1-1,TRBD1,many,TRBV11-3,TGTGCCAGCAGCTCGGGACAGCCGAACACTGAAGCTTTCTTT,CASSSGQPNTEAFF
15,TRBJ2-3,TRBD2,many,TRBV25-1,TGTGCCAGCAGTGAAAGCGGGAGGGTGAAAGATACGCAGTATTTT,CASSESGRVKDTQYF
16,TRBJ2-6,-,-,TRBV4-3,TGCGCCAGCAGCCAAGGGGTAGTGACTGGGGCCAACGTCCTGACTTTC,CASSQGVVTGANVLTF
13,TRBJ2-1,TRBD2,many,TRBV29-1,TGCAGCGTTGGGGGACTAGAACGGAATGAGCAGTTCTTC,CSVGGLERNEQFF
15,TRBJ1-2,-,-,TRBV11-2,TGTGCCAGCAGCGTTGACAGATCCCGGGGCTATGGCTACACCTTC,CASSVDRSRGYGYTF
14,TRBJ2-3,-,many,TRBV30,TGTGCCTGGAGTAGCGGGCGTAGCCCAGATACGCAGTATTTT,CAWSSGRSPDTQYF
13,TRBJ1-2,-,medium-sized,TRBV6-1,TGTGCCAGCACCACGGAAACTAACTATGGCTACACCTTC,CASTTETNYGYTF
15,TRBJ2-4,-,few,TRBV19,TGTGCCAGTAGTTTCCGTGAGGTGGCCAAAAACATTCAGTACTTC,CASSFREVAKNIQYF
19,TRBJ2-7,TRBD2,-,TRBV13,TGTGCCAGCAGCTCACCAACGGGACAGTTGACTAGCGGGAGGATACAGCAGTACTTC,CASSSPTGQLTSGRIQQYF